This TCR beta chain derives from a study of control samples from healthy donors and cancer patients (dated by TCRdb to the early 2020s). Comment on this clone: Its antigen target is currently unknown. No base quality information exists; no much larger clone differs at one position.

The method was the immunoSEQ multiplex PCR assay. Drawn from immuneACCESS, this table holds only the in-frame rearrangements with V and J called that TCRdb kept. Clones are partly lost; checked studies trace under half to an unresolved V gene and leave the rest unexplained. This sample comprises about 160,000 clones, about 90% of them detected only once. Of the sample, around 12% is held by the ten largest clones. The origin of this receptor is a man aged 25 to 40 in good health. The sequencing input was blood.

The DNA reads TGTGCCAGTAGTATACGGGACAGAGCTAACTATGGCTACACCTTC. This is translated as CASSIRDRANYGYTF. The rearrangement combines TRBV19 with TRBJ1-2; 7 central nucleotides agree with TRBD1. V is pruned by 2 bases and J by 0 bases, leaving 3 bases of the junction without a gene match. The CDR3, from cysteine to phenylalanine, totals 15 residues. Only CDR3 DNA remains: 45 bases, in frame from the first base. Via the germline V gene (reference sequence), CDR1 is LNHDA and CDR2 SQIVND.